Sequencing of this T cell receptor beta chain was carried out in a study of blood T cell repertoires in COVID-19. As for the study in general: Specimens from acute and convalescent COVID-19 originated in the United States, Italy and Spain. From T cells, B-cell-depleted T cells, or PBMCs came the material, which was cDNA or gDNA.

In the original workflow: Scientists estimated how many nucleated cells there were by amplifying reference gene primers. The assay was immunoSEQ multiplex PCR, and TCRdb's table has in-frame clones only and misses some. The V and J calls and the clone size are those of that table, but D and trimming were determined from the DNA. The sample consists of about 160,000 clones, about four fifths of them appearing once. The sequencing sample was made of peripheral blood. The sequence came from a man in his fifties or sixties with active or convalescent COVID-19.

The CDR3 loop is CAISESSGGSTDTQYF. For the CDR3, the DNA is TGTGCCATCAGTGAGTCGTCGGGAGGGAGCACAGATACGCAGTATTTT. The rearrangement links TRBV10-3 to TRBJ2-3, with TRBD2 matching over 8 bases. The ends lost 0 bases at V and 0 bases at J; junction bases unmatched: 2. CDR3 length: 16 amino acids. The germline V gene has CDR1 ENHRY and CDR2 SYGVKD.